This TCR beta chain was captured in a study of cytomegalovirus exposure and HLA in healthy donors. Regarding this clone: Its antigen is as yet unknown.

Trimming shortened V by 3 bases and J by 12 bases, and 12 bases separated the two germline ends. This CDR3 is 11 amino acids long. The germline CDR1 and CDR2 sequences are DFQATT and SNEGSKA (reference sequence). PCR involved 60 Vbeta and 13 Jbeta primers. TCRdb keeps only in-frame clones here, not all; method: immunoSEQ multiplex PCR. The sample holds some 140,000 clones, around 77% seen once. Broader study findings: Apparent HLA restriction characterized most CMV-associated TCR beta chains in a later analysis. TCR beta V segments were, for the most part, productive about 87% or about 30% of the time in an earlier analysis.

The chain employs TRBV20-1 and TRBJ2-1; no firm D call. This TCR derives from a man aged 50-59 years in good health and CMV-seronegative. Sequenced input: PBMCs. The CDR3: CSASQDPRQFF. In nucleotides, the CDR3 is TGCAGTGCTAGTCAAGACCCTAGGCAGTTCTTC.